What follows are 11 T cell receptor beta chains derived from one specimen sequenced in a study of cytomegalovirus exposure and HLA in healthy donors. 13 Jbeta primers and 60 Vbeta primers were used for the PCR. TCRdb's copy holds only in-frame clones and misses some; the assay was immunoSEQ multiplex PCR. The profile shows under 250,000 clones, roughly 80% of them singletons. Sample: PBMCs. The receptors were gathered from a male donor in good health and CMV-seronegative.

J is TRBJ2-2 and V is TRBV9; 11 bases are a match to TRBD1. Unmatched junction bases numbered 19, after V lost 4 bases and J lost 5 bases. The germline V gene has CDR1 SGDLS and CDR2 YYNGEE. The CDR3 covers 20 residues. The CDR3 protein is CASSLTGTGGHGSGTGELFF. CDR3 in DNA: TGTGCCAGCAGCCTCACCGGGACAGGGGGTCACGGGAGCGGAACCGGGGAGCTGTTTTTT.

The rearrangement links TRBV28 to TRBJ2-4; 8 bases align to TRBD1. The CDR3 is 18 amino acids. Germline CDR1 reads MDHEN; CDR2 reads SYDVKM. With 6 bases clipped from V and 0 bases from J, the junction kept 13 bases outside the gene matches. In nucleotides, the CDR3 is TGTGCCAGCAGAAGGACAGGGAGATCGATCCTAGCCAAAAACATTCAGTACTTC. Translated, it gives CASRRTGRSILAKNIQYF.

The chain combines TRBV11-3 with TRBJ2-1; the match to TRBD2 covers 8 bases. CDR3 size: 16 residues. Per germline, CDR1 SGHNT and CDR2 YENEEA. Trimming cost V 5 bases and J 0 bases; bases outside gene matches: 6. The DNA for the CDR3 is TGTGCCAGCAGCGGATTAGCGGGGAGCTCCTACAATGAGCAGTTCTTC. Protein product: CASSGLAGSSYNEQFF.

V gene TRBV11-2 combines with J gene TRBJ2-3; D perhaps matches TRBD1 (6 bases). This CDR3 contains 17 residues. Germline CDR1 is SGHAT and CDR2 is FQNNGV. The V gene lost 3 bases and the J gene lost 0 bases, with 16 bases spanning the gap. Written as DNA, the CDR3 is TGTGCCAGCAGCTTCCAGGGGATAGAGGTTAGCACAGATACGCAGTATTTT. It codes for CASSFQGIEVSTDTQYF.

Only one count was recorded for this clone. The CDR3 loop reads CASSQSASANEQFF. CDR3 nucleotides: TGTGCCAGCAGTCAAAGCGCTAGCGCCAATGAGCAGTTCTTC. The chain recombines TRBV28 with TRBJ2-1, with a weak D call TRBD2 (6 bases). The germline gives CDR1 MDHEN, CDR2 SYDVKM. Deletions cut 5 bases from V and 6 bases from J, with 14 bases between. CDR3 size: 14 residues.

This clone was picked up one time. The germline gene is not matched at one end of the junction; a read error may be the cause. The rearrangement uses TRBV7-9 and TRBJ2-1, with 8 bases that match TRBD2. From germline, CDR1 is SEHNR and CDR2 FQNEAQ (reference sequence). The CDR3 spans 15 residues. The CDR3 spells CSSSLRVAGSREQFF. CDR3 DNA sequence: TGTTCCAGCAGCTTACGGGTAGCGGGATCGCGCGAGCAGTTCTTC.

The genes are TRBV6-5 and TRBJ2-7, with 7 bases matching TRBD1. The CDR3 is 14 residues long. Germline V CDR1 and CDR2: MNHEY, SVGAGI. V was pared by 6 bases and J by 6 bases, with 11 bases of the junction left unmatched. The CDR3 loop is CASSYDRVSSEQYF. In DNA, the CDR3 is TGTGCCAGCAGCTACGACAGGGTGAGCTCCGAGCAGTACTTC.

Only one count was recorded for this clone. The chain joins TRBV7-8 to TRBJ2-3; possibly TRBD2 for D (5 bases). CDR1 and CDR2 from the germline V gene are SGHVS and FQNEAQ. The CDR3 runs 13 residues. V was cut by 7 bases and J by 5 bases, with 13 bases left in between. The CDR3 DNA is TGTGCCAGCACCCTTATAGGGAGAGATACGCAGTATTTT. Translated: CASTLIGRDTQYF.

V usage is TRBV5-4 and J usage is TRBJ2-3; the match to TRBD1 covers 9 bases. From germline, CDR1 is SGHNT and CDR2 YYREEE (reference sequence). Losses at the gene ends were 3 bases for V and 5 bases for J; bases not matched to a gene: 4. The CDR3 is 14 amino acids. The CDR3 sequence: CASSSTGGGDTQYF. As DNA, the CDR3 is TGTGCCAGCAGCTCGACAGGGGGGGGAGATACGCAGTATTTT.

The rearrangement joins TRBV28 to TRBJ1-2; D is uncertain. V was trimmed by 5 bases and J by 8 bases, leaving 12 bases between them. In germline, CDR1 is MDHEN, CDR2 SYDVKM. This CDR3 has 12 residues. The CDR3 bases are TGTGCCAGCAGTCTGGCTACGAGGGGCTACACCTTC. It yields the protein CASSLATRGYTF.

The CDR3 loop reads CASSVARGLTGELFF. Here the CDR3 DNA reads TGTGCCAGCAGTGTGGCCAGGGGACTAACCGGGGAGCTGTTTTTT. The V call is TRBV6-1, the J call TRBJ2-2, with D possibly TRBD2 on 7 matching bases. The CDR3 spans 15 residues. The germline gives CDR1 MNHNS, CDR2 SASEGT. V lost 4 bases to trimming and J lost 5 bases, with 14 bases between them.